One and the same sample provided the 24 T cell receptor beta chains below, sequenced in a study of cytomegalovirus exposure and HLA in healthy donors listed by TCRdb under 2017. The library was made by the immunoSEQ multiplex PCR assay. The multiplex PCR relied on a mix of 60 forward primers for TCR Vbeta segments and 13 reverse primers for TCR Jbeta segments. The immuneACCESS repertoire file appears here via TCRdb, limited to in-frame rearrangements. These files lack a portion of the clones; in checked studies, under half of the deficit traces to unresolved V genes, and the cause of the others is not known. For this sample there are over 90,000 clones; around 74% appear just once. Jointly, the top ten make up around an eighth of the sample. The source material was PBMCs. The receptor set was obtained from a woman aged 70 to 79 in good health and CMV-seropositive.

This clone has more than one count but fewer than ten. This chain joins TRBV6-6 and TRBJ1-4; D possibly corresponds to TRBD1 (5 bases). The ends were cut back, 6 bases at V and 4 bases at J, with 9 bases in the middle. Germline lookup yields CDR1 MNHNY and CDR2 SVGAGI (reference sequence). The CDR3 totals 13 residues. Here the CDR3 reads CASSDSYNEKLFF. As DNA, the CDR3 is TGTGCCAGCAGCGACAGTTATAATGAAAAACTGTTTTTT.

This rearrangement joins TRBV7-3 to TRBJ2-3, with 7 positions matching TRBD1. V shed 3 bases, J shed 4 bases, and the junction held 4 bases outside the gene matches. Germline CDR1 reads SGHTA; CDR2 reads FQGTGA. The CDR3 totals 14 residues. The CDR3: CASSFEQGSDTQYF. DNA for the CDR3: TGTGCCAGCAGCTTTGAACAGGGGTCAGATACGCAGTATTTT. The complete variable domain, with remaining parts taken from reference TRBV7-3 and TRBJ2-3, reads GAGVSQTPSNKVTEKGKYVELRCDPISGHTALYWYRQSLGQGPEFLIYFQGTGAADDSGLPNDRFFAVRPEGSVSTLKIQRTERGDSAVYLCASSFEQGSDTQYFGPGTRLTVL.

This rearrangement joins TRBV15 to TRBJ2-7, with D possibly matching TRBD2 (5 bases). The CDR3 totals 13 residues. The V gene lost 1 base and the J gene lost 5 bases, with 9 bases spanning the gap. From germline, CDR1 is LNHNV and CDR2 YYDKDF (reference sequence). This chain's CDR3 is CATSRGGFDEQYF. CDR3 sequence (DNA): TGTGCCACCAGCAGAGGAGGGTTTGACGAGCAGTACTTC.

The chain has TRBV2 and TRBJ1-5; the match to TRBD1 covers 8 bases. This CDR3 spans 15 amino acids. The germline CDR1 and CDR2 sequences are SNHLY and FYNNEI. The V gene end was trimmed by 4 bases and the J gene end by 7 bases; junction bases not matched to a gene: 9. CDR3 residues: CASSAQTGVRQPQHF. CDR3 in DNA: TGTGCCAGCAGTGCTCAGACAGGGGTCCGACAGCCCCAGCATTTT. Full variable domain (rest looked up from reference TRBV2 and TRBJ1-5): EPEVTQTPSHQVTQMGQEVILRCVPISNHLYFYWYRQILGQKVEFLVSFYNNEISEKSEIFDDQFSVERPDGSNFTLKIRSTKLEDSAMYFCASSAQTGVRQPQHFGDGTRLSIL.

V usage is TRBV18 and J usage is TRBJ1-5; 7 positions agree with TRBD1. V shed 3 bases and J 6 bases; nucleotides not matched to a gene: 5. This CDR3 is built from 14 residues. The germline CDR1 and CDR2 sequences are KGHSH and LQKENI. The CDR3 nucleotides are TGTGCCAGCTCACCGGAGGGGGCGGGTCAGCCCCAGCATTTT. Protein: CASSPEGAGQPQHF.

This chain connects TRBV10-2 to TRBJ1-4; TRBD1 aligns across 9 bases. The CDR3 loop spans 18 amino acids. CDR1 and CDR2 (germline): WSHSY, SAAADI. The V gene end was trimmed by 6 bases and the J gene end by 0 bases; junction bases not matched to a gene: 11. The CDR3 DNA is TGCGCCAGCAGCCCACCTCCGGGACAGGGAACAACTAATGAAAAACTGTTTTTT. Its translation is CASSPPPGQGTTNEKLFF.

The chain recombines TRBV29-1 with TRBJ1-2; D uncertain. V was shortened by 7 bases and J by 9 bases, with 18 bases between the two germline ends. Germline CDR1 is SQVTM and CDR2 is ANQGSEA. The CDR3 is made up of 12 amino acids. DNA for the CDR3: TGCAGCGCGACCTCCGGGGTTTCGAGCTACACCTTC. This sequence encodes CSATSGVSSYTF.

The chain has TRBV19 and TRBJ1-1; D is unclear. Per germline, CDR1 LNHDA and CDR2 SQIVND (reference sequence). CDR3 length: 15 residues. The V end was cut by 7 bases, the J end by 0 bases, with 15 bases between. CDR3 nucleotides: TGTGCCAGTATCCGGAGGGCTGGAATGAACACTGAAGCTTTCTTT. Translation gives CASIRRAGMNTEAFF.

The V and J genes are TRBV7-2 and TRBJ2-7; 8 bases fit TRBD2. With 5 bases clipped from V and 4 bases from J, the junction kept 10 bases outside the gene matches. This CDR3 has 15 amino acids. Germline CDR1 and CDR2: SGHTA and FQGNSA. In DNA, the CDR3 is TGTGCCAGCAGCGTCACTAGCGGAGACTTTTACGAGCAGTACTTC. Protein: CASSVTSGDFYEQYF.

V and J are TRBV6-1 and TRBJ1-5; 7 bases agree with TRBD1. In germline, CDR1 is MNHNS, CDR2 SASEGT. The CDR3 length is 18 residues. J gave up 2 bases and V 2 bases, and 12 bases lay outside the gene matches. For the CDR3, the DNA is TGTGCCAGCAGTGAATTTTATACAGGGACAGCAGGCAATCAGCCCCAGCATTTT. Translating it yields CASSEFYTGTAGNQPQHF.

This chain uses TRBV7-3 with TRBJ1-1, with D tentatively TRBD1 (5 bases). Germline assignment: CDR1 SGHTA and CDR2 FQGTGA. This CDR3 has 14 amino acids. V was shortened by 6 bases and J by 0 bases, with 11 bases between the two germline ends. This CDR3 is CASRGGGMNTEAFF. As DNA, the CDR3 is TGTGCCAGCAGAGGTGGGGGGATGAACACTGAAGCTTTCTTT.

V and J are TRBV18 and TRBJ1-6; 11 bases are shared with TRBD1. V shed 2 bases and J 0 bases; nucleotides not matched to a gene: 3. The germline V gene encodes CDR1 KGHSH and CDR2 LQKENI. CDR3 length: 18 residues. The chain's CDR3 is CASSPRDRGSSYNSPLHF. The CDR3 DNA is TGTGCCAGCTCACCAAGGGACAGGGGGAGCTCCTATAATTCACCCCTCCACTTT.

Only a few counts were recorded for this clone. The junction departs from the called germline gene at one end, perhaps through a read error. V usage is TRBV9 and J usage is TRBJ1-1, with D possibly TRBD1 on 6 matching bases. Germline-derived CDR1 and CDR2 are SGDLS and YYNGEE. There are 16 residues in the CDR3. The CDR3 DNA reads TGTGCCAGCAGCACCTACAGGGAGCCCATGAACAGTGAAGCTTTCTTT. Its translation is CASSTYREPMNSEAFF.

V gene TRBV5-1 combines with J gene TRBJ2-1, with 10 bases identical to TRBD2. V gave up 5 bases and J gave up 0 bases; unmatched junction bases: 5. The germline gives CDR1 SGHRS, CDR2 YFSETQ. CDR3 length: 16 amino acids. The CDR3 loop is CASRRTSGSSYNEQFF. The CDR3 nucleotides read TGCGCCAGCAGACGGACTAGCGGCAGCTCCTACAATGAGCAGTTCTTC.

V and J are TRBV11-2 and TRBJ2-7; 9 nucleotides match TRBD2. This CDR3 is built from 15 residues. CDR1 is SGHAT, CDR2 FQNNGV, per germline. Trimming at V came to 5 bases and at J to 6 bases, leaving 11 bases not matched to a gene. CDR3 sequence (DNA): TGTGCCAGCAGCCCCGAGGTAGCGGGAGCGCGCGAGCAGTACTTC. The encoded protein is CASSPEVAGAREQYF.

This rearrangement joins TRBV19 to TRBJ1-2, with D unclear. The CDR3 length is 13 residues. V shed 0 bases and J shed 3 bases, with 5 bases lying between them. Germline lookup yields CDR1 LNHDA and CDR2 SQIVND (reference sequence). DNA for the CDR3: TGTGCCAGTAGTATAGAACTATACTATGGCTACACCTTC. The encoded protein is CASSIELYYGYTF.

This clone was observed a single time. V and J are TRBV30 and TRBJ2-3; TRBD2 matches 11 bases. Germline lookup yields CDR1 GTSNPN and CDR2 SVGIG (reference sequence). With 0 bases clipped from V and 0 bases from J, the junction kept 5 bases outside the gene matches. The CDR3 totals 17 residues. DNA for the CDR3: TGTGCCTGGAGTGTAAGGCCTAGCGGGAGGAGCACAGATACGCAGTATTTT. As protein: CAWSVRPSGRSTDTQYF.

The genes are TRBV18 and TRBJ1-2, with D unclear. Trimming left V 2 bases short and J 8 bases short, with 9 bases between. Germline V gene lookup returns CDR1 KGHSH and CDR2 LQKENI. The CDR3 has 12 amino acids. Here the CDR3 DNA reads TGTGCCAGCTCACCAGTGGAGGAGGGCTACACCTTC. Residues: CASSPVEEGYTF. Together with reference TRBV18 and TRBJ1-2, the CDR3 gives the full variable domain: NAGVMQNPRHLVRRRGQEARLRCSPMKGHSHVYWYRQLPEEGLKFMVYLQKENIIDESGMPKERFSAEFPKEGPSILRIQQVVRGDSAAYFCASSPVEEGYTFGSGTRLTVV.

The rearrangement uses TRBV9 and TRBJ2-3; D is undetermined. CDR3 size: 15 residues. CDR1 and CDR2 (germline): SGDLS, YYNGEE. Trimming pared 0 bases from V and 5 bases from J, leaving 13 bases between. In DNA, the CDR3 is TGTGCCAGCAGCGTAGCTCGTTTCTCAGGAGATACGCAGTATTTT. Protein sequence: CASSVARFSGDTQYF.

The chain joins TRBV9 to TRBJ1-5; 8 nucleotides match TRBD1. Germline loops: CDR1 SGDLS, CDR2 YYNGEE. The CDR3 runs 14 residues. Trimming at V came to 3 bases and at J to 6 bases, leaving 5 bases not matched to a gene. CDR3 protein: CASSATGGGQPQHF. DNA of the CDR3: TGTGCCAGCAGCGCAACAGGGGGAGGTCAGCCCCAGCATTTT.

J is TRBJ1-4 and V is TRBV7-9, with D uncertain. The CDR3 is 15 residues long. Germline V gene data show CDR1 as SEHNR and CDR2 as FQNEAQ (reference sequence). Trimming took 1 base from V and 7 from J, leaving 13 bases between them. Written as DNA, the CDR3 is TGTGCCAGCAGCTTAGGGGCACTTAAATCTGAAAAACTGTTTTTT. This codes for CASSLGALKSEKLFF.

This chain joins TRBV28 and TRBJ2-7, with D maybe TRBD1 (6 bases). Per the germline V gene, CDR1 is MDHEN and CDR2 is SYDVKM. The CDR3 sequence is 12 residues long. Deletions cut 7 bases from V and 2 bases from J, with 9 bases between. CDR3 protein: CASTNRAYEQYF. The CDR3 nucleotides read TGTGCCAGCACCAACAGGGCCTACGAGCAGTACTTC. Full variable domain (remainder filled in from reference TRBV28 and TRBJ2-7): DVKVTQSSRYLVKRTGEKVFLECVQDMDHENMFWYRQDPGLGLRLIYFSYDVKMKEKGDIPEGYSVSREKKERFSLILESASTNQTSMYLCASTNRAYEQYFGPGTRLTVT.

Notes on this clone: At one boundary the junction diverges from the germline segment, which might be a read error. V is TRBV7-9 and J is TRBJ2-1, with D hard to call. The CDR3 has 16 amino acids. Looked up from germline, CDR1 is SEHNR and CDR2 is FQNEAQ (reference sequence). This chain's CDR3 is CSSSWAISSSYNEQFF. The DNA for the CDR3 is TGTTCCAGCAGTTGGGCCATATCGAGCTCCTACAATGAGCAGTTCTTC. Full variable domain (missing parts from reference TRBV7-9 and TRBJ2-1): DTGVSQNPRHKITKRGQNVTFRCDPISEHNRLYWYRQTLGQGPEFLTYFQNEAQLEKSRLLSDRFSAERPKGSFSTLEIQRTEQGDSAMYLCSSSWAISSSYNEQFFGPGTRLTVL.

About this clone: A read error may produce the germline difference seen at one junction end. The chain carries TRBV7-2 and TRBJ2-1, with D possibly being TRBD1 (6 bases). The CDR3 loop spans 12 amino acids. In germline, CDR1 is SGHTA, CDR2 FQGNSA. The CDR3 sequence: CASSLRQAPSIF. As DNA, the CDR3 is TGTGCCAGCAGCTTGCGACAGGCCCCATCGATCTTC. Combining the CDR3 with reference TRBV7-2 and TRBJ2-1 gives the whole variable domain GAGVSQSPSNKVTEKGKDVELRCDPISGHTALYWYRQSLGQGLEFLIYFQGNSAPDKSGLPSDRFSAERTGGSVSTLTIQRTQQEDSAVYLCASSLRQAPSIFGPGTRLTVL.